Following are 32 T cell receptor beta chains from one sample sequenced in a study of T cells expressing NK-cell markers. Following a re-call of the 5' RACE reads, TCRdb has one entry per CDR3 protein and lacks DNA. The repertoire table contains 350,000 to 450,000 distinct CDR3 sequences. Sequencing was done on a sample of blood T cells: a sorted CD56 or NKG2C T cell subset, CD4+ or CD8+ T cells, or bulk PBMC T cells (not recorded which). Every receptor here comes from a man between 18 and 69 years old in good health.

The chain joins TRBV12-3 or TRBV12-4 to TRBJ2-7; TCRdb proposes TRBD1, but this gene call is untestable without DNA. The CDR3 contains 14 residues. Here the CDR3 reads CASNPGQGSHEQYF.

The genes are TRBV7-9 and TRBJ2-7; absent DNA, TCRdb's TRBD2 call cannot be checked. Germline loops: CDR1 SEHNR, CDR2 FQNEAQ (reference sequence). This CDR3 comprises 15 residues. CDR3 amino acids: CASRESGGYSYEQYF.

The gene calls are TRBV5-1 and TRBJ1-1; TCRdb picks TRBD1, but there is no DNA to check that call. Germline V gives CDR1 SGHRS, CDR2 YFSETQ. This CDR3 comprises 17 residues. CDR3: CASSVGGKSPGATEAFF.

The chain joins TRBV6-5 to TRBJ2-2. This CDR3 has 17 residues. The germline CDR1 and CDR2 sequences are MNHEY and SVGAGI. CDR3 loop: CASSYPAKGANTGELFF.

V usage is TRBV20-1 and J usage is TRBJ2-2; TCRdb lists TRBD2, though no DNA is available to test this call. Germline loops: CDR1 DFQATT, CDR2 SNEGSKA (reference sequence). The CDR3 is 15 amino acids. This chain's CDR3 is CSARARLASAGELFF.

J is TRBJ1-5 and V is TRBV2. There are 13 residues in the CDR3. Germline V gene lookup returns CDR1 SNHLY and CDR2 FYNNEI. This chain's CDR3 is CASSPQENQPQHF.

The chain uses TRBV5-8 and TRBJ1-5; TCRdb indicates TRBD1, and absent DNA this call remains unverified. The length of the CDR3 is 17 residues. Germline values: CDR1 SGHTS, CDR2 YDEGEE. Here the CDR3 reads CASSLRPGATPIQPQHF.

The chain has TRBV12-5 and TRBJ2-2; TCRdb picks TRBD1, but there is no DNA to check that call. The CDR3 covers 15 residues. CDR1 LGHNT and CDR2 FRNRAP come from the germline V gene. CDR3 amino acids: CASGLSGKMSGELFF.

The chain has TRBV2 and TRBJ2-3; TCRdb's D call, TRBD1, is unchecked because there is no DNA. Germline lookup yields CDR1 SNHLY and CDR2 FYNNEI. This CDR3 region has 15 residues. The CDR3 sequence: CASSETGLQLDTQYF.

The V gene is TRBV9, the J gene TRBJ1-3; TCRdb reports TRBD1, a call that lacks DNA to check it against. Germline V gene sequence: CDR1 SGDLS, CDR2 YYNGEE. This CDR3 is built from 15 residues. The CDR3 is CASSITGQGGNTIYF.

The J gene is TRBJ2-7, the V gene TRBV20-1; TCRdb lists TRBD1, though no DNA is available to test this call. The CDR3 is 14 residues long. The germline V gene has CDR1 DFQATT and CDR2 SNEGSKA (reference sequence). The CDR3 loop is CSAHGTGDNYEQYF.

The V call is TRBV2, the J call TRBJ2-7; TCRdb reports TRBD1, a call that lacks DNA to check it against. CDR1 and CDR2 (germline): SNHLY, FYNNEI. This CDR3 region has 14 residues. The CDR3 reads CASSVGRATGEQYF.

CDR3 residues: CASSLGGGAAETQYF. V usage is TRBV12-3 or TRBV12-4 and J usage is TRBJ2-5; the D call of TRBD2 rests on TCRdb alone, since no DNA is present to check it. The CDR3 contains 15 residues.

The chain is built from TRBV28 and TRBJ2-1; there is no DNA to check the TCRdb D call of TRBD1. Looked up from germline, CDR1 is MDHEN and CDR2 is SYDVKM. CDR3 size: 16 residues. The CDR3 region is CASSSMWGAGLDEQFF.

This chain uses TRBV7-2 with TRBJ2-5; the D gene TCRdb calls, TRBD1, cannot be checked with no DNA. The CDR3 is 13 residues long. Germline CDR1 is SGHTA and CDR2 is FQGNSA. The chain's CDR3 is CASRRTIQETQYF.

The chain recombines TRBV7-2 with TRBJ2-7; TCRdb names TRBD2, which stays unverified in the absence of DNA. This CDR3 comprises 16 residues. Germline CDR1 SGHTA, CDR2 FQGNSA. The CDR3 spells CASSLGWRGERYEQYF.

The rearrangement links TRBV12-3 or TRBV12-4 to TRBJ1-5; lacking DNA, the TRBD1 call made by TCRdb goes unchecked. There are 14 residues in the CDR3. The CDR3 loop reads CASSWTGGNQPQHF.

The chain employs TRBV24-1 and TRBJ2-5; TCRdb's D gene call, TRBD1, goes unchecked for lack of DNA. CDR1 is KGHDR and CDR2 is SFDVKD in the germline V gene. The CDR3 sequence is 18 residues long. CDR3 protein: CATSDLGNSVTNEETQYF.

The chain couples TRBV9 to TRBJ2-1. There are 12 residues in the CDR3. The germline V gene has CDR1 SGDLS and CDR2 YYNGEE. CDR3 sequence reads: CASSVATNEQFF.

The chain has TRBV2 and TRBJ2-3; TCRdb's assignment of TRBD2 cannot be checked, as there is no DNA. Looked up from germline, CDR1 is SNHLY and CDR2 is FYNNEI. The CDR3 spans 14 residues. This chain's CDR3 is CASSDPGRADTQYF.

CDR3: CASRRQGALYSETQYF. This sequence joins TRBV7-8 and TRBJ2-5; without DNA, the TCRdb call of TRBD1 cannot be checked. The germline gives CDR1 SGHVS, CDR2 FQNEAQ. The CDR3 sequence is 16 residues long.

This chain uses TRBV18 with TRBJ2-1; TCRdb names TRBD1, which stays unverified in the absence of DNA. Germline V gene sequence: CDR1 KGHSH, CDR2 LQKENI. This CDR3 region has 14 residues. The CDR3 loop is CASSTLGAYNEQFF.

The rearrangement uses TRBV15 and TRBJ2-7; TCRdb outputs TRBD2, but without DNA this stays unchecked. CDR1 and CDR2 from the germline V gene are LNHNV and YYDKDF (reference sequence). The CDR3 runs to 13 residues. The CDR3 sequence: CATSRDGRAEQYF.

The J gene is TRBJ2-1, the V gene TRBV20-1; TCRdb picks TRBD2, but there is no DNA to check that call. This CDR3 has 14 amino acids. In germline, CDR1 is DFQATT, CDR2 SNEGSKA (reference sequence). The CDR3 loop is CSAARTSGGRAWFF.

This rearrangement joins TRBV5-1 to TRBJ2-5; TCRdb outputs TRBD2, but without DNA this stays unchecked. CDR3 length: 14 residues. CDR1 SGHRS and CDR2 YFSETQ come from the germline V gene. This CDR3 is CASSLVVLQETQYF.

The gene calls are TRBV3-1 and TRBJ2-3; TCRdb outputs TRBD2, but without DNA this stays unchecked. CDR1 is LGHDT, CDR2 YNNKEL, per germline (reference sequence). The length of the CDR3 is 16 residues. This CDR3 reads CASSQEGKRGADTQYF.

This chain's CDR3 is CASSLNSSIRGTGEDTQYF. The J gene is TRBJ2-3, the V gene TRBV7-3; with no DNA, the TCRdb D assignment of TRBD1 cannot be verified. Germline V lookup: CDR1 SGHTA, CDR2 FQGTGA. The CDR3 runs 19 residues.

The chain uses TRBV6-1 and TRBJ2-3; TCRdb's D call of TRBD2 is untestable without DNA. Germline V CDR1 and CDR2: MNHNS, SASEGT. The CDR3 runs 15 residues. The CDR3 sequence: CASSGRDGRGDTQYF.

The rearrangement joins TRBV7-6 to TRBJ2-1. The CDR3 covers 15 residues. Germline CDR1 is SGHVS and CDR2 is FNYEAQ. The CDR3 sequence: CASSLAGNAHNEQFF.

The rearrangement joins TRBV7-9 to TRBJ2-1; as DNA is missing, the TRBD1 call by TCRdb cannot be tested. The CDR3 runs 13 residues. Germline CDR1 SEHNR, CDR2 FQNEAQ (reference sequence). CDR3: CASSRTGGDEQFF.

The J gene is TRBJ1-1, the V gene TRBV7-3; TCRdb outputs TRBD1, but without DNA this stays unchecked. This CDR3 has 15 amino acids. Germline assignment: CDR1 SGHTA and CDR2 FQGTGA. Here the CDR3 reads CASSQKRGAATEAFF.

The chain carries TRBV11-2 and TRBJ2-1. CDR1 SGHAT and CDR2 FQNNGV come from the germline V gene. The CDR3 extends over 11 amino acids. CDR3 region: CASSLGRRLFF.